This is a list of T cell receptor beta chains from one sample in a study of T cell repertoires in cytomegalovirus infection. Antigens of these TCRs are unknown. Via MiXCR, TCRdb re-called the reads, giving one row per CDR3 protein. The sample records fewer than 1,000,000 distinct CDR3 sequences, about 33% being singletons. The source was cultured CD8+ T cells from PBMCs, collected from culture after CMV antigen stimulation. Source of these receptors: a human donor in good health (CMV status not recorded). Some clones in this sample may be carry-over from other donors' samples. CDR3s include the opening cysteine and the closing phenylalanine or tryptophan.

TRBV4-1	TRBJ2-1	CASSYRQGVSNEQFF
TRBV4-1	TRBJ2-1	CASSQDLRLALNDYNEQFF
TRBV7-9	TRBJ2-6	CASSSSIGSGANVLTF
TRBV6-1	TRBJ1-5	CASSQQGKSNQPQHF
TRBV7-8	TRBJ1-2	CASSLGFLAYGYTF
TRBV6-1	TRBJ2-7	CASSPSFDRVFHEQYF
TRBV12-3/TRBV12-4	TRBJ1-5	CASSLTGSGGNQPQHF
TRBV28	TRBJ1-1	CASNQRGGNTEAFF
TRBV28	TRBJ1-6	CASRLTGLGSPLHF
TRBV3-1	TRBJ2-2	CASSQKENTGELFF
TRBV20-1	TRBJ1-1	CSVPPDRRNTEAFF
TRBV6-4	TRBJ2-3	CASSEWQGAADTQYF
TRBV28	TRBJ1-1	CASSTSPHATEAFF
TRBV7-9	TRBJ1-6	CASETANSPLHF
TRBV2	TRBJ2-1	CASLGGGLLYNEQFF
TRBV7-9	TRBJ2-5	CASSFQFGDRVETQYF
TRBV5-5	TRBJ2-3	CASSFPDGGTDTQYF
TRBV18	TRBJ2-7	CASSNIDGRNAYEQYF
TRBV20-1	TRBJ2-1	CSATGTGGYRSEQFF
TRBV7-9	TRBJ2-1	CASRQFLRTGGDNEQFF
TRBV19	TRBJ2-4	CASSPSGRRKNIQYF
TRBV7-6	TRBJ2-1	CASSLRSGGAISEQFF
TRBV7-2	TRBJ2-3	CASSLGPSTTDTQYF
TRBV4-1	TRBJ2-7	CASCPSGRSPYEQYF
TRBV7-8	TRBJ1-2	CASSPGNDNYGYTF
TRBV12-5	TRBJ2-5	CASGFPGPTETQYF
TRBV20-1	TRBJ2-7	CSARNPDSYEQYF
TRBV6-2/TRBV6-3	TRBJ1-5	CASSPRGGRVHF
TRBV10-3	TRBJ2-3	CASGPPADTQYF
TRBV7-9	TRBJ2-7	CASSLVGRVLEQYF
TRBV7-2	TRBJ2-1	CASSPGQKNRGDYNEQFF
TRBV7-9	TRBJ2-3	CASSLAHQGVVVDTQYF
TRBV7-2	TRBJ1-4	CASRPRGGADEKLFF
TRBV7-6	TRBJ2-2	CASGPGNTGELFF
TRBV3-1	TRBJ1-2	CASSRGHRTNYGYTF
TRBV6-6	TRBJ2-7	CASSPGDRGDEQYF
TRBV7-6	TRBJ1-1	CAISDPGRNTEAFF
TRBV12-3/TRBV12-4	TRBJ1-2	CASSLVATGTRNYGYTF
TRBV7-9	TRBJ2-1	CASSSDGGLYNEQFF
TRBV6-5	TRBJ1-1	CASSYRRALLTEAFF
TRBV2	TRBJ2-7	CASSNRESYSEQYF
TRBV6-8	TRBJ2-5	CASQPGPQQETQYF
TRBV6-1	TRBJ1-2	CASSFQGNGYTF
TRBV29-1	TRBJ2-5	CSVERTSGEETQYF
TRBV6-5	TRBJ2-5	CASSHGMGQQETQYF
TRBV4-3	TRBJ1-1	CASSQGVGANTEAFF
TRBV27	TRBJ1-5	CASSLVYSNQPQHF
TRBV18	TRBJ1-5	CASSPGEGQPQHF
TRBV4-1	TRBJ1-2	CASSQEGGQGTSPYGYTF
TRBV6-4	TRBJ1-1	CASSTGQGGTEAFF
TRBV14	TRBJ2-5	CASSQAQYQETQYF
TRBV7-3	TRBJ2-1	CASSPNQRSGGNEQFF
TRBV23-1	TRBJ2-5	CASSHLVPSAQETQYF
TRBV5-1	TRBJ2-7	CASSLDRAEQYF
TRBV9	TRBJ1-6	CASSPSPGTGISPLHF